These 14 T cell receptor beta chains were sequenced from one sample in a study of preoperative IRX-2 immunotherapy in early breast cancer. The data were produced by immunoSEQ multiplex PCR, yet TCRdb's version contains in-frame clones alone and is incomplete. Counted here are under 50,000 clones, roughly 82% occurring once; the ten biggest clones make up 1.5%. As for treatment: preoperative locoregional IRX-2 cytokine immunotherapy. The material sequenced was lymph node tissue, taken after IRX-2 immunotherapy. The receptors were sampled from a human donor with breast cancer.

The chain has TRBV18 and TRBJ2-1; 7 nucleotides agree with TRBD1. CDR1 KGHSH and CDR2 LQKENI come from the germline V gene. The CDR3 sequence is 15 residues long. Trimming at V came to 2 bases and at J to 2 bases, leaving 3 bases not matched to a gene. CDR3: CASSPNRGTYNEQFF. CDR3 sequence (DNA): TGTGCCAGCTCACCAAACAGGGGTACCTACAATGAGCAGTTCTTC.

The CDR3 protein is CASSQVEANYNEQFF. In DNA, the CDR3 is TGCGCCAGCAGCCAAGTGGAGGCGAACTACAATGAGCAGTTCTTC. This chain connects TRBV1 to TRBJ2-1; whether TRBD2, the table's D call, matches the DNA was not checked. TRBV1 represents a pseudogene. This CDR3 comprises 15 residues.

The V and J genes are TRBV30 and TRBJ1-1; D is ambiguous. The CDR3 spans 13 residues. Germline CDR1 is GTSNPN and CDR2 is SVGIG (reference sequence). Trimming took off 0 bases at V and 1 base at J, with 6 bases between the two ends. CDR3 region: CAWSVQQNTEAFF. The CDR3 region has the DNA TGTGCCTGGAGTGTACAACAGAACACTGAAGCTTTCTTT.

This clone was detected only once. The chain recombines TRBV6-8 with TRBJ1-2; D call uncertain. Trimming removed 6 bases from V and 6 bases from J, with 17 bases in between. The CDR3 has 14 amino acids. Germline-derived CDR1 and CDR2 are MNHGY and SAAAGT. The CDR3 region is CASSPSGFWDGYTF. CDR3 DNA: TGTGCCAGCAGCCCCAGCGGGTTTTGGGATGGCTACACCTTC.

The chain has TRBV29-1 and TRBJ1-4; D perhaps matches TRBD1 (6 bases). CDR1 SQVTM and CDR2 ANQGSEA come from the germline V gene. V was trimmed by 4 bases and J by 8 bases, leaving 14 bases between them. The CDR3 contains 13 residues. CDR3 region: CSVAAGAGEKLFF. The DNA for the CDR3 is TGCAGCGTTGCGGCGGGGGCTGGGGAAAAACTGTTTTTT.

This rearrangement joins TRBV10-2 to TRBJ2-7; D is ambiguous. Germline values: CDR1 WSHSY, CDR2 SAAADI. This CDR3 contains 16 residues. V lost 6 bases and J 0 bases, leaving 18 bases between the germline ends. The CDR3 here is CASRDTKFGRSYEQYF. Here the CDR3 DNA reads TGCGCCAGCAGAGATACTAAATTTGGTCGCTCCTACGAGCAGTACTTC.

The chain has TRBV6-8 and TRBJ1-5, with D perhaps TRBD1 (5 bases). V was pared by 4 bases and J by 2 bases, with 9 bases between. This CDR3 spans 14 amino acids. Looked up from germline, CDR1 is MNHGY and CDR2 is SAAAGT. The CDR3 protein is CASSFAGRNQPQHF. DNA of the CDR3: TGTGCCAGCAGTTTCGCAGGGCGCAATCAGCCCCAGCATTTT.

Here the CDR3 DNA reads TGTGCCAGTAGTATCTTTAGCGGGGGCTCCTACAATGAGCAGTTCTTC. Protein product: CASSIFSGGSYNEQFF. This chain uses TRBV19 with TRBJ2-1; 9 nucleotides match TRBD2. Germline V gene lookup returns CDR1 LNHDA and CDR2 SQIVND (reference sequence). With V trimmed by 3 bases and J by 0 bases, 3 bases remained unmatched. The CDR3 is 16 residues long.

The V and J genes are TRBV6-4 and TRBJ2-2; 11 bases map to TRBD2. This CDR3 region has 15 residues. Trimming at V came to 5 bases and at J to 4 bases, leaving 3 bases not matched to a gene. In germline, CDR1 is MRHNA, CDR2 SNTAGT. Here the CDR3 DNA reads TGTGCCAGCAGTTATAGCGGGGGGGCCACCGGGGAGCTGTTTTTT. Encoded protein: CASSYSGGATGELFF.

The J gene is TRBJ1-2, the V gene TRBV27; TRBD1 matches 7 bases. Per germline, CDR1 MNHEY and CDR2 SMNVEV (reference sequence). The V segment lost 6 bases and the J segment 8 bases; nucleotides outside the gene matches: 21. The CDR3 runs 17 residues. CDR3 sequence: CASSLDYSGTVLSGYTF. CDR3 in DNA: TGTGCCAGCAGCCTCGATTACTCCGGGACAGTATTATCCGGCTACACCTTC.

This chain joins TRBV28 and TRBJ2-2; TRBD1 aligns across 9 bases. The germline CDR1 and CDR2 sequences are MDHEN and SYDVKM. This CDR3 comprises 16 residues. Unmatched junction bases numbered 10, after V lost 5 bases and J lost 6 bases. The CDR3, as DNA: TGTGCCAGCAGTCCTTGGACAGGGGTGATGGCCGGGGAGCTGTTTTTT. It is translated as CASSPWTGVMAGELFF.

This chain joins TRBV15 and TRBJ2-6; 10 nucleotides match TRBD1. Germline V gene data show CDR1 as LNHNV and CDR2 as YYDKDF (reference sequence). J gave up 0 bases and V 3 bases, and 8 bases lay outside the gene matches. CDR3 length: 19 amino acids. CDR3 residues: CATSRGWGQGPSGANVLTF. Here the CDR3 DNA reads TGTGCCACCAGCAGGGGCTGGGGACAGGGGCCCTCTGGGGCCAACGTCCTGACTTTC.

The chain carries TRBV11-3 and TRBJ2-2; D unresolved. Germline V gene lookup returns CDR1 SGHNT and CDR2 YENEEA. Trimming took 0 bases from V and 6 from J, leaving 8 bases between them. The CDR3 is 14 residues long. The CDR3 DNA is TGTGCCAGCAGCTTAGATTACGGATCCGGGGAGCTGTTTTTT. Its protein is CASSLDYGSGELFF.

There are a few counts of this clone. This sequence joins TRBV6-8 and TRBJ1-6; D might be TRBD1 (6 bases). Deletions cut 8 bases from V and 4 bases from J, with 12 bases between. CDR3 length: 14 amino acids. The germline gives CDR1 MNHGY, CDR2 SAAAGT. DNA of the CDR3: TGTGCCAGCGGAGGGACACAATATAATTCACCCCTCCACTTT. It codes for CASGGTQYNSPLHF.